This T cell receptor (beta chain) was profiled in a study of T and B cells in COVID-19 patients. Study overall: Median age was approximately 34 years in the recovered cohort and around 67 years in the active-infection cohort. Whole-study findings and limits: In COVID-19 patients, T cell receptor beta variable and joining gene use was reportedly strongly skewed.

Sample share makes this clonotype medium-sized. Its antigen is not identified. Blood genomic DNA input for TRB amplification was 250-500 ng. With 4 bases clipped from V and 8 bases from J, the junction kept 13 bases outside the gene matches. The germline gives CDR1 SGHAT, CDR2 FQDESV (reference sequence). CDR3 length: 17 residues. BIOMED2 TRB-A/B primer pools were used in multiplex TRB PCR. In TCRdb, the multiplex PCR reads were re-called with MiXCR into one record per CDR3 protein. This repertoire shows 6,000 or so distinct CDR3 sequences, 25% to 40% found once; its top ten account for about 60%. The sequence derives from a human donor with active COVID-19. The specimen was blood. The V call is TRBV11-1, the J call TRBJ2-1, with 11 bases identical to TRBD2. This CDR3 is CASSWLIGSGRAHEQFF. As DNA, the CDR3 is TGTGCCAGCAGCTGGTTAATAGGTAGCGGGAGGGCCCATGAGCAGTTCTTC.